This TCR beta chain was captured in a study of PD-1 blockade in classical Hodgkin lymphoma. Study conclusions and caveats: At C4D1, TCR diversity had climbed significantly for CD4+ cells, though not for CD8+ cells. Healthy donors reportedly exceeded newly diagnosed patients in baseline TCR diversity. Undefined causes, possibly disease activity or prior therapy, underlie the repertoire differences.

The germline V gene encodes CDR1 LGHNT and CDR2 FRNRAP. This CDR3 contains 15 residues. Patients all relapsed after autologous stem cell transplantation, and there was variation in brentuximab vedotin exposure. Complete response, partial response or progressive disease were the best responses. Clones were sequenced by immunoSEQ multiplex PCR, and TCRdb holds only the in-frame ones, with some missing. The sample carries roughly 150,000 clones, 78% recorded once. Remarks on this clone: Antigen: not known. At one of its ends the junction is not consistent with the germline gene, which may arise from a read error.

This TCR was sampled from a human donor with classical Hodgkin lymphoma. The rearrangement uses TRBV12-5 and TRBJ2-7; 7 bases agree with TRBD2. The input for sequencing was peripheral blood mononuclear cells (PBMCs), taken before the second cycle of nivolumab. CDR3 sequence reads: CAGGLVSGNRYEQYF. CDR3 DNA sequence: TGTGCTGGTGGTTTGGTAAGCGGGAACCGGTACGAGCAGTACTTC.